This passage covers 14 T cell receptor beta chains from one sample sequenced in a study of T cells in Graves' hyperthyroidism and ophthalmopathy. RNA transcripts served as the template for amplifying TCR beta CDR3 regions. With the HTBI primer set, the TCR CDR3 went through a first round of RT-PCR. From the multiplex PCR reads, TCRdb called clonotypes with MiXCR, one entry per CDR3 protein. Here the sample spans about 520,000 distinct CDR3 sequences, roughly 24% being singletons. Sequenced sample: blood. Receptors originate from a woman in her twenties or thirties with Graves' ophthalmopathy.

Many counts were recorded for this clonotype. V and J are TRBV28 and TRBJ2-4; D ambiguous. With 3 bases removed from V and 3 bases from J, the gap between germline ends came to 12 bases. In germline, CDR1 is MDHEN, CDR2 SYDVKM. This CDR3 has 15 residues. The CDR3 DNA reads as TGTGCCAGCAGTTTTTTGGCGGCCGACAAAAACATTCAGTACTTC. Translated, it gives CASSFLAADKNIQYF.

This clonotype appeared many times. The rearrangement links TRBV7-8 to TRBJ1-1; D is undetermined. CDR3 length equals 13 residues. Germline V gives CDR1 SGHVS, CDR2 FQNEAQ. The V and J ends lost 4 bases and 10 bases respectively, with 16 bases between them. The CDR3 reads CASSSQRHLAAFF. The CDR3 DNA reads TGTGCCAGCAGCTCCCAAAGACACTTGGCAGCTTTCTTT.

This clonotype was observed at least ten times. The chain uses TRBV3-1 and TRBJ1-1; 7 bases agree with TRBD1. This CDR3 region has 16 residues. Per the germline V gene, CDR1 is LGHDT and CDR2 is YNNKEL (reference sequence). The V and J ends lost 1 base and 2 bases, in that order; junction bases with no gene match: 7. Written as DNA, the CDR3 is TGTGCCAGCAGCCAAGTTCGTAGGGGGCCTAACACTGAAGCTTTCTTT. Amino acids: CASSQVRRGPNTEAFF.

There are a few counts of this clonotype. This rearrangement joins TRBV7-8 to TRBJ2-7; D possibly corresponds to TRBD1 (6 bases). The CDR3 contains 17 residues. Germline CDR1 SGHVS, CDR2 FQNEAQ. V lost 4 bases to trimming and J lost 4 bases, with 23 bases between them. The CDR3 nucleotides are TGTGCCAGCAGCTCCGGTTCAGGGGTCCAGGAAATATACGAGCAGTACTTC. Translating gives CASSSGSGVQEIYEQYF. The complete variable domain, with remaining parts taken from reference TRBV7-8 and TRBJ2-7, reads GAGVSQSPRYKVAKRGQDVALRCDPISGHVSLFWYQQALGQGPEFLTYFQNEAQLDKSGLPSDRFFAERPEGSVSTLKIQRTQQEDSAVYLCASSSGSGVQEIYEQYFGPGTRLTVT.

This clonotype was observed a single time. This CDR3 reads CASSYSQGIYGYTF. CDR3 DNA sequence: TGTGCCAGCAGTTACTCACAGGGAATCTATGGCTACACCTTC. The rearrangement links TRBV6-5 to TRBJ1-2; tentatively, D is TRBD1 (6 bases). This CDR3 has 14 amino acids. Germline-derived CDR1 and CDR2 are MNHEY and SVGAGI. Trimming cost V 0 bases and J 4 bases, with 9 bases left between them.

The chain couples TRBV12-3 or TRBV12-4 to TRBJ1-2, with no clear D. The germline V and J ends were trimmed by 3 bases and 4 bases, with 12 bases remaining between them. CDR3 length: 14 amino acids. The CDR3, as DNA: TGTGCCAGCAGTTTGTCGGCCGGGAGCTATGGCTACACCTTC. Protein: CASSLSAGSYGYTF.

This sequence joins TRBV29-1 and TRBJ2-5; 11 bases agree with TRBD2. This CDR3 region has 14 residues. With V trimmed by 4 bases and J by 6 bases, 7 bases remained unmatched. In germline, CDR1 is SQVTM, CDR2 ANQGSEA. The CDR3 region is CSVGVAGGRQTQYF. In nucleotides, the CDR3 is TGCAGCGTTGGTGTAGCGGGAGGGAGGCAGACCCAGTACTTC.

The chain employs TRBV14 and TRBJ2-7; D is uncertain. The ends were cut back, 1 base at V and 2 bases at J, with 12 bases in the middle. Germline values: CDR1 SGHDN, CDR2 FVKESK. The CDR3 runs 15 residues. The CDR3 coding sequence is TGTGCCAGCAGCCAAGGGCTTGGCGCTCCCTACGAGCAGTACTTC. This gives the protein CASSQGLGAPYEQYF.

J is TRBJ2-2 and V is TRBV2; 10 nucleotides align to TRBD2. From germline, CDR1 is SNHLY and CDR2 FYNNEI. The CDR3 has 17 residues. V was clipped by 3 bases and J by 0 bases; unmatched bases: 4. CDR3 loop: CASSEGLALTNTGELFF. CDR3 nucleotides: TGTGCCAGCAGTGAGGGACTAGCGCTAACGAACACCGGGGAGCTGTTTTTT.

This clonotype was observed at least ten times. J is TRBJ1-1 and V is TRBV12-3 or TRBV12-4, with TRBD1 identical over 12 bases. Germline trimming cut 7 bases from V and 1 base from J; bases unmatched to any gene: 13. The CDR3 covers 18 residues. CDR3 bases: TGTGCCAGCATCTATGGGACAGGGGGCGGTAATCAGAACACTGAAGCTTTCTTT. It specifies CASIYGTGGGNQNTEAFF.

This clonotype was observed many times. The chain carries TRBV29-1 and TRBJ2-4; D is ambiguous. CDR3 size: 16 residues. Germline-derived CDR1 and CDR2 are SQVTM and ANQGSEA. V shed 5 bases and J shed 0 bases, with 17 bases lying between them. The CDR3 DNA reads TGCAGCGTTTCGGTAGGCCCTCAAATAGCCAAAAACATTCAGTACTTC. Translation: CSVSVGPQIAKNIQYF.

In this sample, this clonotype turned up many times. The chain recombines TRBV9 with TRBJ1-1; D unclear. V was cut by 2 bases and J by 2 bases, with 7 bases left in between. This CDR3 is 13 amino acids long. Germline-derived CDR1 and CDR2 are SGDLS and YYNGEE. CDR3 region: CASSVGSNTEAFF. CDR3 sequence (DNA): TGTGCCAGCAGCGTTGGCAGCAACACTGAAGCTTTCTTT.

This chain links TRBV9 with TRBJ2-5; D may match TRBD1 or TRBD2 (7 bases each). The CDR3 sequence is 15 residues long. Germline lookup yields CDR1 SGDLS and CDR2 YYNGEE. Trimming removed 4 bases at V and 1 base at J, with 14 bases between. The CDR3 reads CASSTRGGSQETQYF. The DNA of the CDR3 is TGTGCCAGCAGCACCAGGGGGGGCAGCCAAGAGACCCAGTACTTC.

This clonotype was counted only a few times. The V and J genes are TRBV11-1 and TRBJ2-5; no definite D call. CDR1 and CDR2 from the germline V gene are SGHAT and FQDESV (reference sequence). V lost 1 base to trimming and J lost 5 bases, with 14 bases between them. The CDR3 spans 15 residues. CDR3 coding DNA: TGTGCCAGCAGCTTAGGTCGCCGGCTCTCGGAGACCCAGTACTTC. This gives the protein CASSLGRRLSETQYF.